Below, 11 T cell receptor beta chains from the same sample are listed, as sequenced in a study of shared clonotypes between healthy human individuals (dated by TCRdb to the early 2020s). Receptors were amplified or captured by the immunoSEQ multiplex PCR assay. This is the immuneACCESS table as TCRdb keeps it, with only in-frame sequences that have V and J called. A part of the clones is gone; compared with another copy, unresolved V genes explain less than half, and the rest is unexplained. Here the sample has about 1.1 million clones; 70% to 85% occur a single time. The top ten clones comprise approximately 0.9% of the sample. The sample taken for sequencing was memory CD4+ T cells from PBMCs. The cell subset or site label for this specimen denotes: CD45RA-negative fraction. The receptor set was obtained from a man aged 18 to 29 in good health. Some clones in this sample may be carry-over from other donors' samples.

This chain links TRBV4-1 with TRBJ1-2; 7 positions match TRBD1. The V gene's germline CDR1 is MGHRA and CDR2 YSYEKL. Trimming took 6 bases from V and 4 from J; bases not matched to a gene: 5. The CDR3 spans 13 residues. The CDR3 here is CASSPGTVYGYTF. The DNA of the CDR3 is TGCGCCAGCAGTCCCGGGACAGTCTATGGCTACACCTTC.

V is TRBV4-3 and J is TRBJ1-2; no clear D gene. V was pared by 0 bases and J by 7 bases, with 12 bases between. The CDR3 consists of 14 residues. The V gene's germline CDR1 is LGHNA and CDR2 YSLEER. CDR3 DNA sequence: TGCGCCAGCAGCCAAGATCGGCGCGGCAGTGGCTACACCTTC. This translates into CASSQDRRGSGYTF.

This CDR3 reads CAISESVGTLAGNTIYF. CDR3 DNA sequence: TGTGCCATCAGTGAGTCGGTCGGGACTCTGGCTGGAAACACCATATATTTT. The chain recombines TRBV10-3 with TRBJ1-3; tentative D call: TRBD1 (5 bases). The CDR3 runs to 17 residues. Trimming cost V 0 bases and J 2 bases, with 14 bases left between them. Germline V CDR1 and CDR2: ENHRY, SYGVKD.

The rearrangement links TRBV2 to TRBJ2-7, with TRBD2 identical over 14 bases. Germline V gene sequence: CDR1 SNHLY, CDR2 FYNNEI. This CDR3 contains 15 residues. With 6 bases clipped from V and 2 bases from J, the junction kept 3 bases outside the gene matches. The CDR3 is CASRRLAGGAYEQYF. The CDR3 coding sequence is TGTGCCAGCAGAAGACTAGCGGGAGGGGCCTACGAGCAGTACTTC.

CDR3 DNA: TGCACCAGCAGCCAAAGTCACAGCCCCTGCGAGCAGTACTTC. Translated, it gives CTSSQSHSPCEQYF. The chain employs TRBV1 and TRBJ2-7; the table's D gene call, TRBD1, was not cross checked with the DNA. TRBV1 is termed a pseudogene. CDR3 length equals 14 residues.

Comment on this clone: The sample contains more than one DNA sequence encoding this CDR3. The rearrangement links TRBV9 to TRBJ1-2; D unclear. With 0 bases removed from V and 2 bases from J, the gap between germline ends came to 8 bases. Germline lookup yields CDR1 SGDLS and CDR2 YYNGEE. The CDR3 has 14 residues. In DNA, the CDR3 is TGTGCCAGCAGCGTAGAAGGACGAAACTATGGCTACACCTTC. This sequence encodes CASSVEGRNYGYTF.

To note about this clone: Distinct nucleotide sequences in the sample also encode this CDR3. The rearrangement links TRBV5-1 to TRBJ2-7; no firm D call. V lost 0 bases, J lost 4 bases, and 5 bases lay in between. Germline V gene sequence: CDR1 SGHRS, CDR2 YFSETQ. CDR3 length equals 12 residues. CDR3: CASSLDLYEQYF. In DNA, the CDR3 is TGCGCCAGCAGCTTGGATCTGTACGAGCAGTACTTC. The full variable domain, in which reference TRBV5-1 and TRBJ2-7 provide the parts outside the CDR3, is KAGVTQTPRYLIKTRGQQVTLSCSPISGHRSVSWYQQTPGQGLQFLFEYFSETQRNKGNFPGRFSGRQFSNSRSEMNVSTLELGDSALYLCASSLDLYEQYFGPGTRLTVT.

The rearrangement joins TRBV2 to TRBJ2-3, with D perhaps matching TRBD1 or TRBD2 (5 bases each). Germline loops: CDR1 SNHLY, CDR2 FYNNEI. V gave up 4 bases and J gave up 6 bases, with 11 bases separating them. This CDR3 spans 13 amino acids. CDR3 DNA: TGTGCCAGCAGTGTGGGGACGGGGGATACGCAGTATTTT. This codes for CASSVGTGDTQYF.

The chain combines TRBV4-2 with TRBJ2-7, with a possible D match to TRBD1 (5 bases). Trimming cost V 0 bases and J 3 bases, with 9 bases left between them. Germline CDR1 reads LGHNA; CDR2 reads YNFKEQ. This CDR3 spans 14 amino acids. DNA of the CDR3: TGTGCCAGCAGCCAAGACAGGGCAGGCTACGAGCAGTACTTC. Encoded protein: CASSQDRAGYEQYF.

The chain combines TRBV9 with TRBJ2-7, with unresolved D. CDR1 and CDR2 from the germline V gene are SGDLS and YYNGEE. V lost 0 bases and J 9 bases, leaving 16 bases between the germline ends. This CDR3 comprises 14 residues. The CDR3 bases are TGTGCCAGCAGCGTAGAAGGTTCCCATCGTGTGCAGTACTTC. Translated, it gives CASSVEGSHRVQYF.

This chain links TRBV19 with TRBJ2-1; D is uncertain. V gave up 4 bases and J gave up 1 base, with 5 bases separating them. CDR1 and CDR2 (germline): LNHDA, SQIVND (reference sequence). The length of the CDR3 is 13 residues. The CDR3 sequence: CASSSGSYNEQFF. The CDR3 DNA follows: TGTGCCAGTAGTAGTGGTTCCTACAATGAGCAGTTCTTC.